The 29 T cell receptor beta chains below all came from one sample that was sequenced in a study of T cells in Graves' hyperthyroidism and ophthalmopathy. Amplification yielded TCR beta CDR3 regions, with RNA transcripts as the source. A first-round RT-PCR of the TCR CDR3 used the HTBI primer set. One entry per CDR3 protein results from TCRdb running MiXCR on the multiplex PCR reads. The table shows 210,000 or so distinct CDR3 sequences, with roughly 17% occurring only once. Material: blood. Source of these receptors: a man aged 50-59 years with Graves' hyperthyroidism.

In nucleotides, the CDR3 is TGTGCCTGGAGTAAGGGACTAGCGGGAGTTTACGATACGCAGTATTTT. The encoded protein is CAWSKGLAGVYDTQYF. The V call is TRBV30, the J call TRBJ2-3, with 14 bases that match TRBD2. Trimming cost V 2 bases and J 6 bases; bases outside gene matches: 7. Germline lookup yields CDR1 GTSNPN and CDR2 SVGIG (reference sequence). CDR3 size: 16 residues. The full variable domain, rest sourced from reference TRBV30 and TRBJ2-3, is SQTIHQWPATLVQPVGSPLSLECTVEGTSNPNLYWYRQAAGRGLQLLFYSVGIGQISSEVPQNLSASRPQDRQFILSSKKLLLSDSGFYLCAWSKGLAGVYDTQYFGPGTRLTVL.

This clonotype was recorded once. The rearrangement uses TRBV20-1 and TRBJ2-3; 11 bases align to TRBD2. The CDR3 runs 14 residues. The germline V gene has CDR1 DFQATT and CDR2 SNEGSKA (reference sequence). CDR3 residues: CRAFGGTSGDTQYF. The CDR3 nucleotides read TGCAGGGCCTTCGGGGGGACTAGCGGAGATACGCAGTATTTT.

This chain connects TRBV9 to TRBJ1-5; 7 nucleotides agree with TRBD1. After removal of 3 bases from V and 6 bases from J, the junction contained 9 bases not matched to a gene. The CDR3 is made up of 15 amino acids. Looked up from germline, CDR1 is SGDLS and CDR2 is YYNGEE. The chain's CDR3 is CASSAGGQAGQPQHF. The CDR3 region has the DNA TGTGCCAGCAGCGCGGGCGGACAGGCCGGTCAGCCCCAGCATTTT.

Many counts were recorded for this clonotype. The chain combines TRBV3-1 with TRBJ2-1; possibly TRBD2 for D (6 bases). This CDR3 comprises 16 residues. Germline CDR1 is LGHDT and CDR2 is YNNKEL (reference sequence). V gave up 0 bases and J gave up 3 bases, with 12 bases separating them. CDR3 amino acids: CASSQDSGVVYNEQFF. The CDR3, as DNA: TGTGCCAGCAGCCAAGATTCGGGAGTTGTCTACAATGAGCAGTTCTTC.

This clonotype was counted ten times or more. The chain joins TRBV11-2 to TRBJ2-7, with D tentatively TRBD2 (5 bases). The CDR3 runs 13 residues. CDR1 is SGHAT, CDR2 FQNNGV, per germline. V was cut by 4 bases and J by 0 bases, with 7 bases left in between. The CDR3 DNA reads TGTGCCAGCAGCTCCGGGAACTCCTACGAGCAGTACTTC. It is translated as CASSSGNSYEQYF. Full variable domain (remainder filled in from reference TRBV11-2 and TRBJ2-7): EAGVAQSPRYKIIEKRQSVAFWCNPISGHATLYWYQQILGQGPKLLIQFQNNGVVDDSQLPKDRFSAERLKGVDSTLKIQPAKLEDSAVYLCASSSGNSYEQYFGPGTRLTVT.

On this clonotype: At one boundary the junction diverges from the germline segment, which might be a read error. The chain recombines TRBV6-1 with TRBJ2-2; TRBD2 aligns across 8 bases. Germline assignment: CDR1 MNHNS and CDR2 SASEGT. CDR3 length equals 15 residues. CDR3 DNA sequence: TGTGCCAGCAGCTTCACCCGCGGGGGGTCCGGGGAGCTGCTTTTT. It translates to CASSFTRGGSGELLF.

This clonotype was observed many times. The V call is TRBV7-8, the J call TRBJ2-5; D is unresolved. Trimming left V 0 bases short and J 7 bases short, with 12 bases between. CDR1 SGHVS and CDR2 FQNEAQ come from the germline V gene. The CDR3 extends over 14 amino acids. The CDR3 DNA reads as TGTGCCAGCAGCTTAGCGGAAGGGATGGGGACCCAGTACTTC. Protein: CASSLAEGMGTQYF.

The rearrangement joins TRBV2 to TRBJ1-1; D is ambiguous. Trimming pared 3 bases from V and 1 base from J, leaving 6 bases between. This CDR3 is 13 amino acids long. Per the germline V gene, CDR1 is SNHLY and CDR2 is FYNNEI. The DNA for the CDR3 is TGTGCCAGCAGTGACGGTGCGAACACTGAAGCTTTCTTT. This sequence encodes CASSDGANTEAFF.

This clonotype appeared many times. The gene calls are TRBV24-1 and TRBJ2-5; D may correspond to TRBD1 or TRBD2 (6 bases each). The CDR3 is 15 amino acids. Trimming cost V 3 bases and J 4 bases, with 14 bases left between them. CDR1 KGHDR and CDR2 SFDVKD come from the germline V gene. CDR3 region: CATSDPRTAGETQYF. As DNA, the CDR3 is TGTGCCACCAGTGATCCCAGGACAGCGGGAGAGACCCAGTACTTC.

This clonotype was found a few times. For the CDR3, the DNA is TGTGCCAGCAGTTATCTCTCAGGGGGAAGGGGTGAGACCCAGTACTTC. Translated, it gives CASSYLSGGRGETQYF. This rearrangement joins TRBV6-1 to TRBJ2-5; 7 bases align to TRBD1. The germline V gene encodes CDR1 MNHNS and CDR2 SASEGT. The CDR3 covers 16 residues. V lost 5 bases to trimming and J lost 5 bases; unmatched junction nucleotides: 14.

This clonotype was found many times. This CDR3 is CASSVPATGGNYGYTF. DNA of the CDR3: TGTGCCAGCAGCGTCCCCGCCACAGGGGGCAACTATGGCTACACCTTC. J is TRBJ1-2 and V is TRBV7-2; 9 positions match TRBD1. Germline V gene data show CDR1 as SGHTA and CDR2 as FQGNSA. The CDR3 length is 16 residues. V dropped 5 bases and J dropped 2; count of bases not matched to a gene: 9.

This clonotype was counted many times. This sequence joins TRBV30 and TRBJ1-1; no clear D. The CDR3 loop spans 13 amino acids. Looked up from germline, CDR1 is GTSNPN and CDR2 is SVGIG (reference sequence). The germline V and J ends were trimmed by 3 bases and 1 base, with 9 bases remaining between them. DNA of the CDR3: TGTGCCTGGAGCCCCTCCGCGAACACTGAAGCTTTCTTT. Amino acids: CAWSPSANTEAFF.

This clonotype showed up many times. The chain joins TRBV6-1 to TRBJ2-3, with TRBD2 matching over 8 bases. This CDR3 has 15 amino acids. V lost 5 bases and J lost 4; bases outside the gene matches: 8. Germline assignment: CDR1 MNHNS and CDR2 SASEGT. CDR3 coding DNA: TGTGCCAGCAGTTTTAGCGGGGAGTTGGCAGATACGCAGTATTTT. Translated, it gives CASSFSGELADTQYF.

This clonotype was seen repeatedly, ten times or more. A read error may account for a junction end that differs from germline. The chain employs TRBV5-1 and TRBJ2-3; 7 bases are shared with TRBD1. CDR1 is SGHRS and CDR2 is YFSETQ in the germline V gene. The CDR3 runs to 14 residues. CDR3 in DNA: TGTGCCAGCAGCTTAGGGCAGGGGGCAGATACGCAGTATTTT. Its translation: CASSLGQGADTQYF.

This clonotype was observed a single time. This chain connects TRBV28 to TRBJ1-2; 7 bases fit TRBD1. Germline-derived CDR1 and CDR2 are MDHEN and SYDVKM. The CDR3 runs 18 residues. Germline trimming cut 5 bases from V and 0 bases from J; bases unmatched to any gene: 15. The CDR3 is CASSTLGGGIPANYGYTF. As DNA, the CDR3 is TGTGCCAGCAGTACCCTAGGGGGCGGAATACCGGCTAACTATGGCTACACCTTC.

The V and J genes are TRBV6-1 and TRBJ1-6, with D perhaps matching TRBD1 (5 bases). The V gene's germline CDR1 is MNHNS and CDR2 SASEGT. The CDR3 is made up of 13 amino acids. Trimming took 6 bases from V and 5 from J, leaving 8 bases between them. CDR3 coding DNA: TGTGCCAGCAGGGACACGGATAATTCACCCCTCCACTTT. Its translation: CASRDTDNSPLHF.

This clonotype was observed at least ten times. The chain uses TRBV30 and TRBJ1-1; D not resolved. Germline V lookup: CDR1 GTSNPN, CDR2 SVGIG (reference sequence). The CDR3 totals 15 residues. Trimming pared 6 bases from V and 3 bases from J, leaving 20 bases between. The CDR3 loop is CACSPPAVPYTEAFF. As DNA, the CDR3 is TGTGCCTGCTCACCGCCAGCGGTACCATACACTGAAGCTTTCTTT.

At least ten counts were recorded for this clonotype. The gene calls are TRBV11-2 and TRBJ2-7, with TRBD2 matching over 8 bases. Germline CDR1 is SGHAT and CDR2 is FQNNGV. The CDR3 spans 15 residues. With V trimmed by 1 base and J by 1 base, 3 bases remained unmatched. The CDR3 DNA reads as TGTGCCAGCAGCTTAGCAGCGGGAGCGTCCTACGAGCAGTACTTC. Amino acid sequence: CASSLAAGASYEQYF.

This sequence joins TRBV20-1 and TRBJ2-1, with 8 bases matching TRBD2. With V trimmed by 2 bases and J by 1 base, 19 bases remained unmatched. This CDR3 contains 20 residues. CDR1 DFQATT and CDR2 SNEGSKA come from the germline V gene (reference sequence). The CDR3 is CSARPTGGGSGTRSYNEQFF. For the CDR3, the DNA is TGCAGTGCTAGACCCACGGGTGGGGGTTCCGGGACTAGATCCTACAATGAGCAGTTCTTC.

This clonotype was found many times. The chain is built from TRBV11-2 and TRBJ2-7; D is perhaps TRBD1 (6 bases). The CDR3 extends over 14 amino acids. CDR1 and CDR2 from the germline V gene are SGHAT and FQNNGV. V was pared by 4 bases and J by 2 bases, with 12 bases between. The CDR3 DNA reads TGTGCCAGCAGCTCCCCGGGACATCCCTACGAGCAGTACTTC. It is translated as CASSSPGHPYEQYF.

This chain joins TRBV3-1 and TRBJ2-3; 9 bases align to TRBD2. The trim removed 3 bases at V and 6 bases at J, leaving 4 bases unmatched. CDR1 LGHDT and CDR2 YNNKEL come from the germline V gene (reference sequence). This CDR3 is built from 14 residues. As DNA, the CDR3 is TGTGCCAGCAGCCAGGGACTAGCCGGCGATACGCAGTATTTT. As protein: CASSQGLAGDTQYF.

The sample holds many counts of this clonotype. V and J are TRBV27 and TRBJ2-2, with D perhaps TRBD1 (6 bases). Germline assignment: CDR1 MNHEY and CDR2 SMNVEV (reference sequence). CDR3 length: 15 residues. V was cut by 4 bases and J by 7 bases, with 16 bases left in between. The DNA of the CDR3 is TGTGCCAGCAGTTCACCTACAGGGTTTGGCGGGGAGCTGTTTTTT. It specifies CASSSPTGFGGELFF.

Turning to this clonotype: This may be a read error: a much more frequent sequence differs by one nucleotide. DNA for the CDR3: TGTGCCAGCAGTTACGGGGACAGCACAGATACGCAGTATTTT. Protein sequence: CASSYGDSTDTQYF. The J gene is TRBJ2-3, the V gene TRBV6-5; D tentatively reads TRBD1 or TRBD2 (5 bases each). CDR3 size: 14 residues. Germline values: CDR1 MNHEY, CDR2 SVGAGI. The V and J ends lost 2 bases and 0 bases respectively, with 6 bases between them.

This clonotype turned up a few times. V is TRBV10-3 and J is TRBJ1-2; TRBD1 is a possible D gene (6 bases). Germline CDR1 reads ENHRY; CDR2 reads SYGVKD. V was pared by 6 bases and J by 0 bases, with 14 bases between. The CDR3 is made up of 15 amino acids. CDR3 coding DNA: TGTGCCATCAGCGCAGGGGCGACCTCTAACTATGGCTACACCTTC. It translates to CAISAGATSNYGYTF.

The J gene is TRBJ2-7, the V gene TRBV15, with D unresolved. With 3 bases removed from V and 3 bases from J, the gap between germline ends came to 15 bases. This CDR3 has 15 amino acids. Germline assignment: CDR1 LNHNV and CDR2 YYDKDF (reference sequence). CDR3: CATSSSDGEDYEQYF. As DNA, the CDR3 is TGTGCCACCAGCAGCAGTGATGGGGAAGACTACGAGCAGTACTTC.

This chain connects TRBV19 to TRBJ2-2; maybe TRBD2 (5 bases). Deletions cut 5 bases from V and 4 bases from J, with 11 bases between. There are 14 residues in the CDR3. The germline gives CDR1 LNHDA, CDR2 SQIVND (reference sequence). The CDR3 protein is CASSEGAGTGELFF. The CDR3 nucleotides are TGTGCCAGTAGTGAGGGAGCCGGCACCGGGGAGCTGTTTTTT.

In its sample, this clonotype was seen many times. This chain links TRBV6-1 with TRBJ1-1; possible D gene TRBD1, 5 bases. The CDR3 runs to 15 residues. The germline V and J ends were trimmed by 5 bases and 1 base, with 14 bases remaining between them. Germline V gives CDR1 MNHNS, CDR2 SASEGT. The CDR3 DNA follows: TGTGCCAGCAGTTATTCGGGAGGACAGAACACTGAAGCTTTCTTT. As protein: CASSYSGGQNTEAFF.

There are a few counts of this clonotype. Here the CDR3 reads CSVSSGSSYEQYF. For the CDR3, the DNA is TGCAGCGTCTCTAGCGGGAGCTCCTACGAGCAGTACTTC. V is TRBV29-1 and J is TRBJ2-7; the match to TRBD2 covers 10 bases. The J segment lost 0 bases and the V segment lost 6 bases, leaving 2 bases of the junction unmatched. Germline CDR1 reads SQVTM; CDR2 reads ANQGSEA. The CDR3 runs to 13 residues.

This clonotype turned up a few times. The CDR3 bases are TGTGCCAGCAGCCCAGCTAGCGGGAGGGGTACGGATACGCAGTATTTT. Translation: CASSPASGRGTDTQYF. The V call is TRBV3-1, the J call TRBJ2-3; TRBD2 aligns across 12 bases. CDR3 length: 16 residues. The germline gives CDR1 LGHDT, CDR2 YNNKEL (reference sequence). J was trimmed by 6 bases and V by 4 bases; bases with no gene match: 8.